The following is a TCR beta chain sequence with its context. Looked up from germline, CDR1 is LNHDA and CDR2 is SQIVND (reference sequence). The V gene lost 0 bases and the J gene lost 5 bases, with 16 bases spanning the gap. This CDR3 has 16 residues. Authors' data handling: The assay estimated nucleated cells by amplifying reference gene primers. Sequencing used immunoSEQ multiplex PCR; TCRdb keeps in-frame clones, though not all of them. V, J and clone size were drawn from that table, and D and trimming were deduced from the DNA. Of about 42,000 clones listed, about 88% are singletons. This sample was included in a study of blood T cell repertoires in COVID-19. Overall study: Acute and convalescent COVID-19 specimens originated in the United States, Italy and Spain.

The origin of this receptor is a human donor in a cohort sampled during active COVID-19. V and J are TRBV19 and TRBJ1-1; maybe TRBD1 (5 bases). Sequenced input: peripheral blood. The DNA for the CDR3 is TGTGCCAGTAGTATAGATGAGATTCTCGCAGGGACTGAAGCTTTCTTT. Residues: CASSIDEILAGTEAFF.